The 15 T cell receptor beta chains below were found in one sample sequenced in a study of cytomegalovirus exposure and HLA in healthy donors. Amplification used 60 Vbeta primers and 13 Jbeta primers. Sequencing was performed with immunoSEQ multiplex PCR; in TCRdb, only in-frame clones are kept and a portion is missing. The profile shows about 150,000 clones, 84% of them singletons. The specimen sequenced was PBMCs. These receptors were collected from a man younger than 30 in good health and CMV-seronegative.

This chain links TRBV6-1 with TRBJ1-6, with TRBD1 as a possible D gene (5 bases). CDR1 is MNHNS, CDR2 SASEGT, per germline. Trimming removed 7 bases at V and 9 bases at J, with 13 bases between. The CDR3 consists of 13 residues. Here the CDR3 DNA reads TGTGCCAGCATATTTCTCCAGGGTTCACCCCTCCACTTT. It yields the protein CASIFLQGSPLHF.

The chain carries TRBV19 and TRBJ1-6, with D hard to call. Germline values: CDR1 LNHDA, CDR2 SQIVND (reference sequence). The CDR3 sequence is 16 residues long. The V and J ends lost 4 bases and 6 bases respectively, with 16 bases between them. The CDR3 region has the DNA TGTGCCAGTAGTAACGTAGTGGGCGCCGGTAATTCACCCCTCCACTTT. Translation: CASSNVVGAGNSPLHF.

This rearrangement joins TRBV13 to TRBJ1-1, with a weak D call TRBD1 (5 bases). CDR1 and CDR2 (germline): PRHDT, FYEKMQ (reference sequence). The CDR3 extends over 14 amino acids. Trimming removed 3 bases at V and 3 bases at J, with 11 bases between. CDR3 nucleotides: TGTGCCAGCAGCTTCCTCGGAGGGGACACTGAAGCTTTCTTT. Translated, it gives CASSFLGGDTEAFF.

The chain recombines TRBV19 with TRBJ1-2; D is perhaps TRBD1 (6 bases). Between the trimmed V and J ends, which lost 7 bases and 6 bases, there was a span of 24 bases. This CDR3 has 16 residues. Germline CDR1 is LNHDA and CDR2 is SQIVND (reference sequence). CDR3 nucleotides: TGTGCCAGTACGCACCCTGGGCGGGGGGCAGGAGATGGCTACACCTTC. Translated: CASTHPGRGAGDGYTF. Variable domain in full (rest from reference TRBV19 and TRBJ1-2): DGGITQSPKYLFRKEGQNVTLSCEQNLNHDAMYWYRQDPGQGLRLIYYSQIVNDFQKGDIAEGYSVSREKKESFPLTVTSAQKNPTAFYLCASTHPGRGAGDGYTFGSGTRLTVV.

V and J are TRBV19 and TRBJ1-1, with D uncertain. The CDR3 has 13 amino acids. In germline, CDR1 is LNHDA, CDR2 SQIVND (reference sequence). Trimming pared 1 base from V and 4 bases from J, leaving 7 bases between. As DNA, the CDR3 is TGTGCCAGTAGTATAGTAGAAACCACTGAAGCTTTCTTT. Protein: CASSIVETTEAFF.

The chain combines TRBV2 with TRBJ1-6, with TRBD1 identical over 7 bases. The CDR3 consists of 14 residues. Germline trimming cut 6 bases from V and 9 bases from J; bases unmatched to any gene: 8. From germline, CDR1 is SNHLY and CDR2 FYNNEI. CDR3 residues: CASSPGRGPSPLHF. The CDR3 coding sequence is TGTGCCAGCAGCCCCGGGAGGGGGCCTTCACCCCTCCACTTT.

The CDR3 here is CASGQNSGNTIYF. In DNA form, the CDR3 reads TGTGCCAGTGGGCAGAACTCTGGAAACACCATATATTTT. The gene calls are TRBV19 and TRBJ1-3; D gene uncertain. With 8 bases removed from V and 0 bases from J, the gap between germline ends came to 8 bases. This CDR3 spans 13 amino acids. CDR1 LNHDA and CDR2 SQIVND come from the germline V gene (reference sequence).

The rearrangement joins TRBV5-1 to TRBJ1-2; tentatively, D is TRBD1 (5 bases). Trimming took 0 bases from V and 1 from J, leaving 7 bases between them. CDR3 length equals 14 residues. Germline V gene data show CDR1 as SGHRS and CDR2 as YFSETQ. The CDR3 is CASSLGQGNYGYTF. CDR3 nucleotide sequence: TGCGCCAGCAGCTTGGGGCAGGGTAACTATGGCTACACCTTC.

The gene calls are TRBV27 and TRBJ2-7; weak D call: TRBD1 (6 bases). This CDR3 comprises 14 residues. Germline values: CDR1 MNHEY, CDR2 SMNVEV (reference sequence). Trimming left V 3 bases short and J 4 bases short, with 13 bases between. DNA of the CDR3: TGTGCCAGCAGTTTCGACACGAGGGGGTACGAGCAGTACTTC. This gives the protein CASSFDTRGYEQYF.

The chain has TRBV5-1 and TRBJ1-1; D is undetermined. The CDR3 runs to 14 residues. Germline CDR1 and CDR2: SGHRS and YFSETQ. Deletions cut 0 bases from V and 6 bases from J, with 12 bases between. The CDR3: CASSLEHRFPEAFF. In DNA form, the CDR3 reads TGCGCCAGCAGCTTGGAACATCGATTCCCTGAAGCTTTCTTT.

The genes are TRBV10-2 and TRBJ2-7; TRBD1 matches 9 bases. V trimming: 3 bases; J trimming: 2 bases; junction bases outside the gene matches: 5. The length of the CDR3 is 15 residues. Per the germline V gene, CDR1 is WSHSY and CDR2 is SAAADI. CDR3 amino acids: CASSEDWTGAYEQYF. The CDR3 coding sequence is TGCGCCAGCAGTGAAGATTGGACAGGGGCCTACGAGCAGTACTTC.

The chain combines TRBV11-3 with TRBJ2-7, with TRBD1 matching over 7 bases. The V and J ends lost 5 bases and 1 base, in that order; junction bases with no gene match: 11. Germline values: CDR1 SGHNT, CDR2 YENEEA. This CDR3 is 16 amino acids long. CDR3 nucleotide sequence: TGTGCCAGCAGCCCCTGGGACAGAATGACGTCCTACGAGCAGTACTTC. This sequence encodes CASSPWDRMTSYEQYF.

V and J are TRBV21-1 and TRBJ2-7; whether TRBD1, the table's D call, matches the DNA was not checked. TRBV21-1 is described as a pseudogene. The CDR3 consists of 17 residues. The CDR3 protein is CASSSRPPNRDGYEQYF. The CDR3, as DNA: TGTGCCAGCAGCTCCCGACCGCCCAACAGGGACGGGTACGAGCAGTACTTC.

This chain connects TRBV19 to TRBJ2-4; D not certain. The CDR3 loop spans 15 amino acids. Deletions cut 6 bases from V and 0 bases from J, with 12 bases between. CDR1 and CDR2 (germline): LNHDA, SQIVND (reference sequence). CDR3 region: CASRLAQAAKNIQYF. The CDR3 nucleotides read TGTGCCAGTAGACTTGCCCAGGCAGCCAAAAACATTCAGTACTTC. The whole variable domain, remainder taken from reference TRBV19 and TRBJ2-4, is DGGITQSPKYLFRKEGQNVTLSCEQNLNHDAMYWYRQDPGQGLRLIYYSQIVNDFQKGDIAEGYSVSREKKESFPLTVTSAQKNPTAFYLCASRLAQAAKNIQYFGAGTRLSVL.

This chain connects TRBV7-3 to TRBJ2-6; TRBD1 aligns across 7 bases. This CDR3 is built from 17 residues. Unmatched junction bases numbered 5, after V lost 3 bases and J lost 0 bases. CDR1 and CDR2 from the germline V gene are SGHTA and FQGTGA. The DNA for the CDR3 is TGTGCCAGCAGCTTCCAAGGGGGCTCCTCTGGGGCCAACGTCCTGACTTTC. It yields the protein CASSFQGGSSGANVLTF.